Shown below are 29 T cell receptor beta chains from a single sample sequenced in a study of T cell responses to AZD1222 COVID-19 vaccine. Sequencing used immunoSEQ multiplex PCR; TCRdb keeps in-frame clones, though not all of them. The data contain fewer than 110,000 clones, around 84% of them singletons. Sequenced here: peripheral blood, sampled on day 0 of AZD1222 vaccination. The receptors were sampled from an adult in good health.

This chain links TRBV6-4 with TRBJ2-1, with 8 bases lining up with TRBD2. With V trimmed by 2 bases and J by 4 bases, 4 bases remained unmatched. This CDR3 has 15 amino acids. The V gene's germline CDR1 is MRHNA and CDR2 SNTAGT. The CDR3 nucleotides are TGTGCCAGCAGTGACCTAGCGGGTTCTTACAATGAGCAGTTCTTC. Translated, it gives CASSDLAGSYNEQFF.

CDR3 DNA: TGCGCCAGCAGCCGAGCCGGACAGGGGACCTACGAGCAGTACTTC. Its protein is CASSRAGQGTYEQYF. The chain recombines TRBV5-1 with TRBJ2-7; 9 bases are shared with TRBD1. Germline V lookup: CDR1 SGHRS, CDR2 YFSETQ. The CDR3 runs to 15 residues. V was pared by 4 bases and J by 2 bases, with 7 bases of the junction left unmatched. The whole variable domain, filled in from reference TRBV5-1 and TRBJ2-7, reads KAGVTQTPRYLIKTRGQQVTLSCSPISGHRSVSWYQQTPGQGLQFLFEYFSETQRNKGNFPGRFSGRQFSNSRSEMNVSTLELGDSALYLCASSRAGQGTYEQYFGPGTRLTVT.

The V and J genes are TRBV15 and TRBJ2-7; tentatively, D is TRBD2 (6 bases). The germline V gene encodes CDR1 LNHNV and CDR2 YYDKDF (reference sequence). The CDR3 consists of 14 residues. V lost 0 bases and J lost 6, with 12 bases in between. CDR3 region: CATSRDAGRREQYF. The CDR3 region has the DNA TGTGCCACCAGCAGAGATGCGGGGAGGCGCGAGCAGTACTTC.

V and J are TRBV7-9 and TRBJ2-7, with 8 bases aligning to TRBD2. Germline CDR1 reads SEHNR; CDR2 reads FQNEAQ (reference sequence). The CDR3 has 18 amino acids. The J segment lost 0 bases and the V segment lost 2 bases, leaving 12 bases of the junction unmatched. In DNA form, the CDR3 reads TGTGCCAGCAGCTTATTCGGCTTTGGCGGGAGGAACTCCTACGAGCAGTACTTC. Translation: CASSLFGFGGRNSYEQYF.

CDR3 DNA: TGCGCCAGCAGCTCCCGAACCCGGACCTATTCCTCCTACGAGCAGTACTTC. Protein product: CASSSRTRTYSSYEQYF. The chain recombines TRBV5-1 with TRBJ2-7; D gene uncertain. Germline V lookup: CDR1 SGHRS, CDR2 YFSETQ. With 3 bases removed from V and 0 bases from J, the gap between germline ends came to 19 bases. This CDR3 comprises 17 residues.

The rearrangement links TRBV27 to TRBJ2-7, with D possibly being TRBD2 (6 bases). Between the trimmed V and J ends, which lost 5 bases and 5 bases, there was a span of 7 bases. The CDR3 length is 11 residues. CDR1 MNHEY and CDR2 SMNVEV come from the germline V gene (reference sequence). DNA of the CDR3: TGTGCCAGCAGTCGCGGGAACGAGCAGTACTTC. Amino acid sequence: CASSRGNEQYF.

The chain has TRBV27 and TRBJ2-4; perhaps TRBD2 as D (5 bases). V was trimmed by 6 bases and J by 7 bases, leaving 19 bases between them. CDR1 and CDR2 from the germline V gene are MNHEY and SMNVEV (reference sequence). The CDR3 spans 15 residues. The CDR3 protein is CASSLKRVVGNIQYF. The CDR3 nucleotides read TGTGCCAGCAGCTTAAAGAGGGTGGTCGGGAACATTCAGTACTTC.

This clone was counted a single time. This chain joins TRBV6-6 and TRBJ1-4, with 8 nucleotides matching TRBD1. CDR1 is MNHNY and CDR2 is SVGAGI in the germline V gene (reference sequence). This CDR3 has 13 amino acids. The J segment lost 6 bases and the V segment lost 10 bases, leaving 7 bases of the junction unmatched. This chain's CDR3 is CATLTGEDEKLFF. CDR3 sequence (DNA): TGTGCCACCTTGACAGGGGAAGATGAAAAACTGTTTTTT.

This rearrangement joins TRBV28 to TRBJ1-2, with a possible D match to TRBD1 (5 bases). The V gene's germline CDR1 is MDHEN and CDR2 SYDVKM. The CDR3 is 13 residues long. V dropped 6 bases and J dropped 4 bases, with 12 bases sitting between them. The DNA of the CDR3 is TGTGCCAGCAGGGGGGTAGGGCCCTATGGCTACACCTTC. Protein: CASRGVGPYGYTF.

The CDR3 region has the DNA TGTGCCAGCTTAACGGGCGGGAATCAGCCCCAGCATTTT. Amino acid sequence: CASLTGGNQPQHF. This chain connects TRBV28 to TRBJ1-5, with D unclear. Between the trimmed V and J ends, which lost 8 bases and 4 bases, there was a span of 12 bases. Per the germline V gene, CDR1 is MDHEN and CDR2 is SYDVKM. CDR3 length equals 13 residues.

In DNA form, the CDR3 reads TGTGCCAGCAGCTTAGAGGTGGGTAGCACAGATACGCAGTATTTT. Its translation: CASSLEVGSTDTQYF. This chain uses TRBV7-2 with TRBJ2-3; D gene uncertain. The ends were cut back, 1 base at V and 0 bases at J, with 8 bases in the middle. This CDR3 has 15 amino acids. Per germline, CDR1 SGHTA and CDR2 FQGNSA.

The chain is built from TRBV11-3 and TRBJ2-3, with 11 bases lining up with TRBD2. CDR3 size: 16 residues. V lost 5 bases to trimming and J lost 1 base; unmatched junction nucleotides: 5. Germline CDR1 reads SGHNT; CDR2 reads YENEEA. The CDR3 sequence: CASSRGTSGRTDTQYF. In DNA, the CDR3 is TGTGCCAGCAGCCGAGGGACTAGCGGTCGCACAGATACGCAGTATTTT.

CDR3 amino acids: CASSLAGGSTEAFF. The DNA of the CDR3 is TGTGCCAGCAGCTTAGCCGGCGGGAGCACTGAAGCTTTCTTT. The V and J genes are TRBV7-8 and TRBJ1-1; no reliable D call. CDR3 length equals 14 residues. Trimming left V 0 bases short and J 4 bases short, with 9 bases between. Germline CDR1 is SGHVS and CDR2 is FQNEAQ.

This clone was seen only once. The chain employs TRBV9 and TRBJ2-3; the D is unclear. Germline-derived CDR1 and CDR2 are SGDLS and YYNGEE. The V end was cut by 4 bases, the J end by 2 bases, with 5 bases between. The CDR3 runs to 12 residues. This CDR3 is CASSPNTDTQYF. Written as DNA, the CDR3 is TGTGCCAGCAGCCCCAACACAGATACGCAGTATTTT.

This clone has just a few counts. The gene calls are TRBV6-5 and TRBJ1-4; 10 bases line up with TRBD1. CDR3 size: 14 residues. V lost 6 bases and J lost 5; bases outside the gene matches: 3. Per the germline V gene, CDR1 is MNHEY and CDR2 is SVGAGI. CDR3 protein: CASRLTGGNEKLFF. CDR3 in DNA: TGTGCCAGCAGATTGACAGGGGGCAATGAAAAACTGTTTTTT.

CDR3 residues: CASSPRTSGGATDTQYF. The CDR3 DNA sequence: TGTGCCAGCAGTCCCAGGACTAGCGGAGGGGCCACAGATACGCAGTATTTT. J is TRBJ2-3 and V is TRBV6-2 or TRBV6-3; 10 bases align to TRBD2. V lost 5 bases, J lost 2 bases, and 10 bases stayed unmatched. This CDR3 region has 17 residues. Germline values: CDR1 MNHEY, CDR2 SVGEGT.

The chain recombines TRBV25-1 with TRBJ1-2; maybe TRBD1 (6 bases). Between the trimmed V and J ends, which lost 3 bases and 6 bases, there was a span of 11 bases. This CDR3 contains 13 residues. Germline CDR1 and CDR2: MGHDK and SYGVNS. The DNA for the CDR3 is TGTGCCAGCAGTGATAAGGCAGGGGATGGCTACACCTTC. As protein: CASSDKAGDGYTF.

For this clone: No DNA is shown, since the ends of the CDR3 on it are uncertain; the CDR3 is the one TCRdb lists. The J gene is TRBJ2-1, the V gene TRBV24-1; TRBD2 is the table's D call and was not checked against the DNA. The CDR3 is 16 residues long, counting both termini. Germline V gene sequence: CDR1 KGHDR, CDR2 SFDVKD. CDR3 protein: CATSDLGTGGPYEQFF.

As concerns this clone: Other DNA sequences from this sample encode an identical CDR3 as well. The chain recombines TRBV6-5 with TRBJ1-4; D is ambiguous. With 6 bases removed from V and 4 bases from J, the gap between germline ends came to 6 bases. The CDR3 length is 12 residues. CDR1 MNHEY and CDR2 SVGAGI come from the germline V gene. CDR3 loop: CASRGSNEKLFF. The CDR3, as DNA: TGTGCCAGCAGGGGGAGTAATGAAAAACTGTTTTTT.

The chain carries TRBV9 and TRBJ2-3; TRBD2 might be the D (5 bases). Germline loops: CDR1 SGDLS, CDR2 YYNGEE. Trimming pared 0 bases from V and 5 bases from J, leaving 7 bases between. CDR3 length: 13 amino acids. CDR3 sequence reads: CASSVGGQDTQYF. As DNA, the CDR3 is TGTGCCAGCAGCGTAGGAGGGCAAGATACGCAGTATTTT.

V gene TRBV28 combines with J gene TRBJ2-5; possible D gene TRBD1, 5 bases. V lost 3 bases and J 5 bases, leaving 22 bases between the germline ends. The V gene's germline CDR1 is MDHEN and CDR2 SYDVKM. The CDR3 spans 17 residues. The CDR3 here is CASSFPGAGLPRETQYF. Written as DNA, the CDR3 is TGTGCCAGCAGTTTTCCAGGAGCAGGGCTACCCAGGGAGACCCAGTACTTC.

The V and J genes are TRBV6-5 and TRBJ1-2; D perhaps matches TRBD1 (5 bases). This CDR3 has 13 amino acids. V lost 9 bases and J lost 8, with 19 bases in between. Germline CDR1 reads MNHEY; CDR2 reads SVGAGI. This chain's CDR3 is CASAWVIGGGYTF. The CDR3 DNA follows: TGTGCCAGTGCGTGGGTGATTGGGGGGGGCTACACCTTC.

This rearrangement joins TRBV9 to TRBJ2-2; 11 nucleotides line up with TRBD2. CDR1 and CDR2 (germline): SGDLS, YYNGEE. This CDR3 has 19 residues. The V gene end was trimmed by 0 bases and the J gene end by 4 bases; junction bases not matched to a gene: 11. In DNA, the CDR3 is TGTGCCAGCAGCGTAGACCCCCAAGCTAGCGGGAGGTTCACCGGGGAGCTGTTTTTT. Its translation is CASSVDPQASGRFTGELFF.

This chain joins TRBV11-2 and TRBJ1-2, with 7 bases that match TRBD1. The CDR3 is 14 residues long. The V gene's germline CDR1 is SGHAT and CDR2 FQNNGV. V was clipped by 5 bases and J by 8 bases; unmatched bases: 11. CDR3 in amino acids: CASSHQDRIEGYTF. The DNA of the CDR3 is TGTGCCAGCAGCCACCAGGACAGGATTGAAGGCTACACCTTC.

The chain combines TRBV9 with TRBJ1-1, with no clear D. The CDR3 consists of 14 residues. V shed 0 bases and J shed 3 bases, with 9 bases lying between them. The V gene's germline CDR1 is SGDLS and CDR2 YYNGEE. The CDR3 here is CASSVGPRDTEAFF. The CDR3 nucleotides read TGTGCCAGCAGCGTAGGACCTCGGGACACTGAAGCTTTCTTT.

The chain uses TRBV3-1 (or the pseudogene TRBV3-2) and TRBJ2-6; 10 bases match TRBD2. Per the germline V gene, CDR1 is LGHDT and CDR2 is YNNKEL (reference sequence). The CDR3 covers 22 residues. The V and J ends lost 7 bases and 1 base, in that order; junction bases with no gene match: 22. CDR3 loop: CASTPRTSGRVSTISGANVLTF. The DNA for the CDR3 is TGTGCCAGCACCCCCCGGACTAGCGGAAGGGTCTCCACCATATCTGGGGCCAACGTCCTGACTTTC.

Turning to this clone: One end of the junction does not line up with germline, which may come from a read error. This chain links TRBV7-7 with TRBJ2-3; D not certain. The CDR3 is made up of 13 amino acids. CDR1 is SSHAT, CDR2 FNYEAQ, per germline (reference sequence). The CDR3 reads CASSLGSEDTQYF. The DNA for the CDR3 is TGTGCTAGCAGCTTAGGGTCGGAAGATACGCAGTATTTT.

V gene TRBV19 combines with J gene TRBJ1-2; D is ambiguous. The length of the CDR3 is 12 residues. Trimming took off 11 bases at V and 5 bases at J, with 15 bases between the two ends. Germline assignment: CDR1 LNHDA and CDR2 SQIVND (reference sequence). This CDR3 reads CAGGRQGYGYTF. In DNA form, the CDR3 reads TGTGCCGGAGGCAGACAAGGTTATGGCTACACCTTC. Together with reference TRBV19 and TRBJ1-2, the CDR3 gives the full variable domain: DGGITQSPKYLFRKEGQNVTLSCEQNLNHDAMYWYRQDPGQGLRLIYYSQIVNDFQKGDIAEGYSVSREKKESFPLTVTSAQKNPTAFYLCAGGRQGYGYTFGSGTRLTVV.

This chain connects TRBV19 to TRBJ1-1; 8 bases map to TRBD1. V gave up 4 bases and J gave up 1 base; unmatched junction bases: 5. Germline V gene data show CDR1 as LNHDA and CDR2 as SQIVND (reference sequence). The CDR3 covers 15 residues. CDR3: CASSTRDRGNTEAFF. CDR3 nucleotide sequence: TGTGCCAGTAGTACCCGAGACAGGGGGAACACTGAAGCTTTCTTT.